The sequence of this T cell receptor beta chain was determined in a study of sequential checkpoint blockade in melanoma. As for the study in general: DNA from 91 pretreatment tumor samples underwent TCRβ immunosequencing.

The ends lost 7 bases at V and 3 bases at J; junction bases unmatched: 2. This CDR3 region has 14 residues. Germline loops: CDR1 LNHDA, CDR2 SQIVND (reference sequence). Measured with immunoSEQ multiplex PCR; TCRdb has only the in-frame clones, and not every one. The sample contains about 5,100 clones, 35% to 50% of which appear only once. As for treatment: randomized to nivolumab then ipilimumab (arm A) or the reverse (arm B). This clonotype originated in a human donor with melanoma. This material consisted of tumor tissue (inferred from file names), taken from a patient given nivolumab and ipilimumab in sequence. V usage is TRBV19 and J usage is TRBJ2-1, with 11 bases aligning to TRBD2. CDR3 loop: CASMLAGGYNEQFF. CDR3 DNA: TGTGCCAGTATGCTAGCGGGAGGCTACAATGAGCAGTTCTTC.